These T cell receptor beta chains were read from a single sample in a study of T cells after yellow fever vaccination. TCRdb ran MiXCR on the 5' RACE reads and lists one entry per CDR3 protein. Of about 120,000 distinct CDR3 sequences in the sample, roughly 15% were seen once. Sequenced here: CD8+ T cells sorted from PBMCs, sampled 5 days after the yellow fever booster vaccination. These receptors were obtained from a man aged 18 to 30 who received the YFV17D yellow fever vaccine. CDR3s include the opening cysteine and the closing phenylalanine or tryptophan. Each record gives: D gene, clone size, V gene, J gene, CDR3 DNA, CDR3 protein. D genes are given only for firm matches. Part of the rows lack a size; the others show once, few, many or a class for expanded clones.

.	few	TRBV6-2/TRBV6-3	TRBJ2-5	TGTGCCAGCAGTTATCTGGGACTCGACGGTGAGACCCAGTACTTC	CASSYLGLDGETQYF
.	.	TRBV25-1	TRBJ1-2	TGTGCCAGCGCCCCCGCGGGGCTTCTAAATGGCTACACCTTC	CASAPAGLLNGYTF
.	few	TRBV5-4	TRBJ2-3	TGTGCCAGCAGCTCCTCTGCCGGTCGCACAGATACGCAGTATTTT	CASSSSAGRTDTQYF
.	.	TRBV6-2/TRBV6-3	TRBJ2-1	TGTGCCAGCGAAAGGCTAGGGGTAACCTACAATGAGCAGTTCTTC	CASERLGVTYNEQFF
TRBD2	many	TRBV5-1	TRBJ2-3	TGCGCCAGCAACCTTAGAGGCGGGGGGGCCACAGATACGCAGTATTTT	CASNLRGGGATDTQYF
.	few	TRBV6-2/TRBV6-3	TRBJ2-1	.	CASSSSGADEQFF
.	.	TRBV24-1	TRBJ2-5	TGTGCCACCATGAAGACAGCTAAAGAGACCCAGTACTTC	CATMKTAKETQYF
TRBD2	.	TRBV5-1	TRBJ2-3	TGCGCCAGCAGCTTGGGGGAGCGGGGCGCGGATACGCAGTATTTT	CASSLGERGADTQYF
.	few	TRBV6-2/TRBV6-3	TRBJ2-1	TGTGCCAGCAGTTACTCGGGGGTAGACGAGCAGTTCTTC	CASSYSGVDEQFF
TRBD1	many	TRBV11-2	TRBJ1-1	TGTGCCAGCAGCTTAGGGGAAGGGGGCGGCACTGAAGCTTTCTTT	CASSLGEGGGTEAFF
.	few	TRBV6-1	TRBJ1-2	TGCGCCAGCAGTGAAAGTGGGGGAAACTATGGCTACACCTTC	CASSESGGNYGYTF
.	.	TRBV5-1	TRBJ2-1	TGCGCCAGCAGCTGGAGGGACTTCCGTGGCCATGAGCAGTTCTTC	CASSWRDFRGHEQFF
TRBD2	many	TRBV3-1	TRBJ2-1	TGTGCCAGCAGCCAAGATTTTGGCGGGGGCTACAATGAGCAGTTCTTC	CASSQDFGGGYNEQFF
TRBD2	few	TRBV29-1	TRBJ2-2	TGCAGCGTTTGGCTAGCGGGGTTCGGGGAGCTGTTTTTT	CSVWLAGFGELFF
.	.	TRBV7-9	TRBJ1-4	TGTGCCAGCAGCTTAGTCCAGTCCCATGAAAAACTGTTTTTT	CASSLVQSHEKLFF
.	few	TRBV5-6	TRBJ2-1	TGTGCCAGCAGCTTGGGGGGTAGCGGACCTTCGAATGAGCAGTTCTTC	CASSLGGSGPSNEQFF
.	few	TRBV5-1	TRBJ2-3	TGCGCCAGCAGCTATACCGGGGGGCCCTACACAGATACGCAGTATTTT	CASSYTGGPYTDTQYF
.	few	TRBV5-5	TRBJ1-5	TGTGCCAGCAGCCCCGGGACAAACAGGAGGCCCCAGCATTTT	CASSPGTNRRPQHF
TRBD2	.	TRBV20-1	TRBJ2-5	TGCAGTGCTAGGGTGTGGCTAGCGGGAGGAGAGACCCAGTACTTC	CSARVWLAGGETQYF
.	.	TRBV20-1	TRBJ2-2	TGCAGTGCTAGAGATCTGGGACCGACGAACACCGGGGAGCTGTTTTTT	CSARDLGPTNTGELFF
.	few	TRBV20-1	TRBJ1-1	TGCAGTGCCTCGGACAGCAACACTGAAGCTTTCTTT	CSASDSNTEAFF
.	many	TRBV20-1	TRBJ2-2	TGCAGTGCTAGGGCTGGCGGGGAGCTGTTTTTT	CSARAGGELFF
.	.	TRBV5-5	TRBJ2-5	TGTGCCAGCAGCTTTGATTTAGGTGCGGAGACCCAGTACTTC	CASSFDLGAETQYF
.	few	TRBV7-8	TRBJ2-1	TGTGCCAGCACTCATGTGGTCGATGAGCAGTTCTTC	CASTHVVDEQFF
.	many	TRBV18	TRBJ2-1	TGTGCCAGCTCACCACCCTTGTCGGGGGGCCGGAATGAGCAGTTCTTC	CASSPPLSGGRNEQFF
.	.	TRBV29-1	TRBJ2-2	TGCAGCGTTGTCTCAACCTCCGGGGAGCTGTTTTTT	CSVVSTSGELFF
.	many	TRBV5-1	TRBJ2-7	TGCGCCAGCGGCCTCAGTCCCCACGAGCAGTACTTC	CASGLSPHEQYF
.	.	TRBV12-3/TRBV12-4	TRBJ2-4	TGTGCCAGCAGTTACGACATTCAGTACTTC	CASSYDIQYF
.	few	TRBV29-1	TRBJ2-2	TGCAGCGTTGACGGCGTAAACACCGGGGAGCTGTTTTTT	CSVDGVNTGELFF
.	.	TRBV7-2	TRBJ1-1	TGTGCCAGCAGCCCCCTTCATATGAACACTGAAGCTTTCTTT	CASSPLHMNTEAFF
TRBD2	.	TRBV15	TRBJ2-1	TGTGCCACCAGCAGACAGTCCGGACTAGCGGGGCCCAATGAGCAGTTCTTC	CATSRQSGLAGPNEQFF
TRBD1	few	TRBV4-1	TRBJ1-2	TGCGCCAGCAGCCAACTGACAGGGGGGGACTATGGCTACACCTTC	CASSQLTGGDYGYTF
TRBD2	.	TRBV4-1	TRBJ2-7	TGCGCCAGCAGCCCCTCTGAGGGGAGGGGACTCTACGAGCAGTACTTC	CASSPSEGRGLYEQYF
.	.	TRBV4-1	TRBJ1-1	TGCGCCAGCAGCCAAGGATCAGGGAACACTGAAGCTTTCTTT	CASSQGSGNTEAFF
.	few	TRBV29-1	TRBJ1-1	TGCAGCGTTGTAACCCCCAGGGAGAACACTGAAGCTTTCTTT	CSVVTPRENTEAFF
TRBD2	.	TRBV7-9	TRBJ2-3	TGTGCCAGCCGTCGGGGCGGGGGGAGCACAGATACGCAGTATTTT	CASRRGGGSTDTQYF
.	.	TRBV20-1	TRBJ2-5	TGCAGTGGGGCCTTAAACTGGAACCAAGAGACCCAGTACTTC	CSGALNWNQETQYF
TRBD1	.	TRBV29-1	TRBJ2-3	TGCAGCCCTAGGATGGTGACAGGGGTGACAGATACGCAGTATTTT	CSPRMVTGVTDTQYF
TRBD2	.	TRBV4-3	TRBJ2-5	TGCGCCAGCAGCCAATCCGGGGGGGCGGGCCTCGAGACCCAGTACTTC	CASSQSGGAGLETQYF
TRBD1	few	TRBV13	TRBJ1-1	TGTGCCAGCAGACCCAAGGGGGCTGGGTCCACTGAAGCTTTCTTT	CASRPKGAGSTEAFF
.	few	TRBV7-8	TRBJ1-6	TGTGCCAGCAGCTTAGAGGCCAGGGTGGTGACACCCCTCCACTTT	CASSLEARVVTPLHF
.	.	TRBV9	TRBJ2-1	TGTGCCAGCAGCCCCCTCAGGACCAAAAATGAGCAGTTCTTC	CASSPLRTKNEQFF
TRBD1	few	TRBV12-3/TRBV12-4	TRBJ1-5	TGTGCCAGCAGTTCACCAGGACAGGTGGGGCAGCCCCAGCATTTT	CASSSPGQVGQPQHF
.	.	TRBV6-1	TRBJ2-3	TGTGCCAGCAGTGTCTGGGGAGCAGATACGCAGTATTTT	CASSVWGADTQYF
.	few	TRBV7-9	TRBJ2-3	TGTGCCAGCAGCCCCCCCGGCGGGTCTAGCACAGATACGCAGTATTTT	CASSPPGGSSTDTQYF
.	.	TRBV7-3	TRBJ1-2	TGTGCCAGCAGCTTAATCCCGATCAAAAATTCACCCTATGGCTACACCTTC	CASSLIPIKNSPYGYTF
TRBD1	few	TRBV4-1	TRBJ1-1	TGCGCCAGCAGCTCGACAGGGGCAGGCACTGAAGCTTTCTTT	CASSSTGAGTEAFF
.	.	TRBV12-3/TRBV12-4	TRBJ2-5	TGTGCCAGCAGCTTCTCGGGGGCCCAGTACTTC	CASSFSGAQYF
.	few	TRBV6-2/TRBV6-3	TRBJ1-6	TGTGCCAGCAGTTACTCGGCGGATTCACCCCTCCACTTT	CASSYSADSPLHF
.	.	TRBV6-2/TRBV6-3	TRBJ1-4	TGTGCCAGCAGTTACTCGAAGACGCCGGTGGTTTTT	CASSYSKTPVVF
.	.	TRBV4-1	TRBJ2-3	TGCGCCAGCAGCCAAGACAACGGGGGGCCCACAGATACGCAGTATTTT	CASSQDNGGPTDTQYF
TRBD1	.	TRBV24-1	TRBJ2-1	TGTGCCACCAGTGATGTAGACAGGGACGAGCAGTTCTTC	CATSDVDRDEQFF
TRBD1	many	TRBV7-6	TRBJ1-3	TGTGCCAGCAGCCGACTGAATCCCGGGACAGGGGCGCACGGAAACACCATATATTTT	CASSRLNPGTGAHGNTIYF
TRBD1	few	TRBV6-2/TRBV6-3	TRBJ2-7	TGTGCCAGCAGTAATGGGGACAGGCCCATTTACGAGCAGTACTTC	CASSNGDRPIYEQYF
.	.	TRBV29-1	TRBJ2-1	TGCAGCGTTGGGGGCAATGAGCAGTTCTTC	CSVGGNEQFF
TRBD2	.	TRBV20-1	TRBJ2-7	TGCAGTGCTAGGACTAGCGGGGGGCGAGAGCAGTACTTC	CSARTSGGREQYF
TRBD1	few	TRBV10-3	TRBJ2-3	TGTGCCATCAGGGGGGACAGGGTTACAGATACGCAGTATTTT	CAIRGDRVTDTQYF
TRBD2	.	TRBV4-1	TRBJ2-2	TGCGCCAGCAGCCAAAAAGGGAGGGGCACCGGGGAGCTGTTTTTT	CASSQKGRGTGELFF
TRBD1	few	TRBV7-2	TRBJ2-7	TGTGCCAGCAGCTCGGGACAGGGGTACTCCTACGAGCAGTACTTC	CASSSGQGYSYEQYF